The 8 T cell receptor beta chains reported below all come from one sample, sequenced in a study of human T cells and chemical hapten exposure. Extraction yielded total RNA from whole blood (unfractionated). TCRdb independently ran MiXCR on the 5' RACE reads; one entry per CDR3 protein. The repertoire holds fewer than 150,000 distinct CDR3 sequences, approximately 20% seen once, with around 2.8% in the top ten. The origin of the receptors is a human donor in good health.

This clonotype turned up a few times. V gene TRBV7-6 combines with J gene TRBJ2-6; 9 bases are a match to TRBD2. Germline V lookup: CDR1 SGHVS, CDR2 FNYEAQ. The CDR3 is made up of 17 amino acids. The junction had 4 bases not matched to a gene; V was cut back by 3 bases and J by 1 base. The CDR3: CASSLAGGRSGANVLTF. In DNA form, the CDR3 reads TGTGCCAGCAGCTTGGCGGGAGGGCGGTCTGGGGCCAACGTCCTGACTTTC.

The CDR3 DNA is TGTGCCAGCAGCCGAAACGCCCGGACTAGCGGTCAAGAGACCCAGTACTTC. This translates into CASSRNARTSGQETQYF. The chain joins TRBV2 to TRBJ2-5; TRBD2 matches at 10 bases. V trimming: 6 bases; J trimming: 2 bases; junction bases outside the gene matches: 12. This CDR3 contains 17 residues. The V gene's germline CDR1 is SNHLY and CDR2 FYNNEI.

The CDR3 region has the DNA TGTGCCGTCTGGGGTAACGGGTACACTGAAGCTTTCTTT. Translation: CAVWGNGYTEAFF. The V call is TRBV28, the J call TRBJ1-1; no firm D call. Germline assignment: CDR1 MDHEN and CDR2 SYDVKM. The ends were cut back, 11 bases at V and 3 bases at J, with 16 bases in the middle. The CDR3 runs to 13 residues.

This clonotype was recorded many times. The gene calls are TRBV2 and TRBJ2-1; 8 bases are a match to TRBD2. The CDR3 contains 15 residues. Germline assignment: CDR1 SNHLY and CDR2 FYNNEI. With V trimmed by 7 bases and J by 7 bases, 12 bases remained unmatched. The DNA for the CDR3 is TGTGCCAGCAATACACGGGAGGGCCCTCCGAATGAGCAGTTCTTC. It is translated as CASNTREGPPNEQFF.

This clonotype was counted between two and nine times. The chain has TRBV7-2 and TRBJ2-1; D is perhaps TRBD2 (5 bases). V gave up 6 bases and J gave up 8 bases, with 20 bases separating them. This CDR3 contains 15 residues. The germline gives CDR1 SGHTA, CDR2 FQGNSA. CDR3 in DNA: TGTGCCAGCAGGGACTGGATCGGTTTACTCGATGAGCAGTTCTTC. Amino acids: CASRDWIGLLDEQFF.

This clonotype was seen a handful of times. The chain has TRBV2 and TRBJ2-2; D is uncertain. Trimming left V 10 bases short and J 5 bases short, with 8 bases between. Germline loops: CDR1 SNHLY, CDR2 FYNNEI. The CDR3 extends over 11 amino acids. CDR3 residues: CATTTTGELFF. As DNA, the CDR3 is TGTGCCACGACGACGACCGGGGAGCTGTTTTTT.

J is TRBJ2-3 and V is TRBV3-1, with 9 bases fitting TRBD2. The ends lost 0 bases at V and 1 base at J; junction bases unmatched: 8. Germline V gives CDR1 LGHDT, CDR2 YNNKEL (reference sequence). The CDR3 loop spans 18 amino acids. CDR3 sequence reads: CASSQEVAGVARTDTQYF. The CDR3 bases are TGTGCCAGCAGCCAAGAAGTAGCGGGAGTCGCTCGCACAGATACGCAGTATTTT.

This CDR3 reads CASSKRTSRGEQYF. In nucleotides, the CDR3 is TGTGCCAGCAGTAAAAGGACTAGTCGGGGCGAGCAGTACTTC. The rearrangement joins TRBV12-3 or TRBV12-4 to TRBJ2-7; 7 bases match TRBD2. The V and J ends lost 5 bases and 6 bases, in that order; junction bases with no gene match: 10. This CDR3 comprises 14 residues.